This T cell receptor (beta chain) was identified during a study of blood T cell repertoires in COVID-19. About the research overall: The origin of the acute and convalescent COVID-19 samples was the United States, Italy and Spain.

As handled by the study authors: Amplified reference gene primers provided the basis for estimating nucleated cell counts. Sequencing was performed with immunoSEQ multiplex PCR; in TCRdb, only in-frame clones are kept and a portion is missing. The DNA gave D and trimming, while V, J and clone size come from that table. The data show fewer than 250,000 clones, around 88% seen once. CDR1 and CDR2 from the germline V gene are MNHEY and SVGEGT. V was cut by 4 bases and J by 3 bases, with 14 bases left in between. The CDR3 spans 15 residues. This chain links TRBV6-2 or TRBV6-3 with TRBJ2-3; D gene unclear. Specimen: peripheral blood. This receptor was taken from a middle-aged man with active or convalescent COVID-19. The CDR3 DNA is TGTGCCAGCAGTTTCTTGACTGGCAGTACAGATACGCAGTATTTT. Its protein is CASSFLTGSTDTQYF.